This TCR beta chain came from a study of blood T cell repertoires in COVID-19. At the level of the study: PBMCs, B-cell-depleted T cells, or T cells provided the cDNA or gDNA that made up the material.

Using immunoSEQ multiplex PCR, the repertoire was profiled, and TCRdb retains in-frame clones only, with some absent. The sample shows approximately 280,000 clones, under 90% of them seen only once. The sample holds one count of this clone. The ends were cut back, 7 bases at V and 3 bases at J, with 19 bases in the middle. This CDR3 is built from 15 residues. In germline, CDR1 is MNHEY, CDR2 SVGAGI. In Cohort 3, a recovered donor had either two negative PCRs, clearance, or symptom resolution. What was sequenced was PBMCs or T cells enriched from blood (not recorded which). This chain links TRBV6-5 with TRBJ2-7; D unresolved. This clonotype originated in a woman aged 55 to 70 who had recovered from COVID-19. The CDR3 region has the DNA TGTGCCAGCACGAGATCGGCAGGTGGAAACTACGAGCAGTACTTC. Protein sequence: CASTRSAGGNYEQYF.